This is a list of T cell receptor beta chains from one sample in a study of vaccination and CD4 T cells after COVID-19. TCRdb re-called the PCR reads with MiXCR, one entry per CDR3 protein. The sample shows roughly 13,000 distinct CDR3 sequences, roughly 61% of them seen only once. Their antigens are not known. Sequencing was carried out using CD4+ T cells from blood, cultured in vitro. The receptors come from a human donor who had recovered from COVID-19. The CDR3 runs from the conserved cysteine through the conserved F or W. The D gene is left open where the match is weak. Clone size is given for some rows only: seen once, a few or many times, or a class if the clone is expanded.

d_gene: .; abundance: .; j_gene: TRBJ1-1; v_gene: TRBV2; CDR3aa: CASSGKGNTEAFF; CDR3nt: TGTGCCAGCAGTGGGAAGGGGAACACTGAAGCTTTCTTT
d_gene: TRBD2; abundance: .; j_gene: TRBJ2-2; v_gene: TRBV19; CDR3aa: CASSIGSGGTGELFF; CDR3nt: TGTGCCAGTAGTATCGGGAGCGGGGGGACCGGGGAGCTGTTTTTT
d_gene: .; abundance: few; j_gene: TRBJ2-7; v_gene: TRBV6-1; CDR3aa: CASGLGRYEQYF; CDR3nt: TGTGCCAGCGGGCTGGGGCGATACGAGCAGTACTTC
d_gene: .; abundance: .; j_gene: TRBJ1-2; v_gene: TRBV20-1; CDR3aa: CSATTGYGYTF; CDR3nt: TGCAGTGCCACGACAGGATATGGCTACACCTTC
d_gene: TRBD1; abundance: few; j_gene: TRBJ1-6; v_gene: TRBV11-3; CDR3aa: CASSPWSGQTNNSPLHF; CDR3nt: TGTGCCAGCAGCCCATGGTCGGGACAGACAAATAATTCACCCCTCCACTTT
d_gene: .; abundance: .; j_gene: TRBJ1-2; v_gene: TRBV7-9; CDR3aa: CASSRPGTDYGYTF; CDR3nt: TGTGCCAGCAGCCGTCCCGGGACGGATTATGGCTACACCTTC
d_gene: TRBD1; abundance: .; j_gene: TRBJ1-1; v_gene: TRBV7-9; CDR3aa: CASSFTGGTEAFF; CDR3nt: TGTGCCAGCAGCTTTACAGGGGGGACTGAAGCTTTCTTT
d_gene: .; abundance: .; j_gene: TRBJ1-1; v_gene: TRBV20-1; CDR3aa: CSAIGRANTEAFF; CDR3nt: TGCAGTGCTATCGGCAGGGCCAACACTGAAGCTTTCTTT
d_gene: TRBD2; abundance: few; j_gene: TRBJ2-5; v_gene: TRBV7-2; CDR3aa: CASSSNRGGQETQYF; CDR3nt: TGTGCCAGCAGCTCCAACCGGGGGGGCCAAGAGACCCAGTACTTC
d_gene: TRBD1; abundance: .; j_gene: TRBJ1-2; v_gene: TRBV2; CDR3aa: CASSLGTVSSYGYTF; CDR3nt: TGTGCCAGCAGCCTCGGGACAGTATCCTCCTATGGCTACACCTTC
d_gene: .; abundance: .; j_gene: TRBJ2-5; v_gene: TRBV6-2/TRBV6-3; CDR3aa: CASTNQETQYF; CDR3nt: TGTGCCAGCACGAACCAAGAGACCCAGTACTTC
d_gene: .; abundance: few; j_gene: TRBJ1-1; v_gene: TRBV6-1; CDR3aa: CASSVRQGSRTNTEAFF; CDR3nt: TGTGCCAGCAGTGTGAGGCAGGGTAGTCGGACGAATACTGAAGCTTTCTTT
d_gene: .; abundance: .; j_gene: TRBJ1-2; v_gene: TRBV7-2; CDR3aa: CASSPLGGATGGYTF; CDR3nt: TGTGCCAGCAGCCCCCTTGGGGGGGCTACGGGGGGCTACACCTTC
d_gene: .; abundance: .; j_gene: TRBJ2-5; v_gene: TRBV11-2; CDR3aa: CASSPGLQETQYF; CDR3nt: TGTGCCAGCAGCCCGGGCCTACAAGAGACCCAGTACTTC
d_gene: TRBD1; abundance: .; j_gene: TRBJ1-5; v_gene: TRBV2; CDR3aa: CASSDDTGQGGDNQPQHF; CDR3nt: TGTGCCAGCAGTGATGATACGGGACAGGGGGGCGACAATCAGCCCCAGCATTTT
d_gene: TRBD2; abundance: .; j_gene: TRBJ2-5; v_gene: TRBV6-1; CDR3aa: CASRTSGSEETQYF; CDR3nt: TGTGCCAGCAGGACTAGCGGGAGTGAAGAGACCCAGTACTTC
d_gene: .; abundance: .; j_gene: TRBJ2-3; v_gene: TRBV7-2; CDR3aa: CASTILGDTQYF; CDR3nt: TGTGCCAGCACCATATTAGGAGATACGCAGTATTTT
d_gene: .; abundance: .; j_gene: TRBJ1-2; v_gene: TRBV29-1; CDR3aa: CSVTRGSANYGYTF; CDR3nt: TGCAGCGTGACAAGGGGATCTGCTAACTATGGCTACACCTTC
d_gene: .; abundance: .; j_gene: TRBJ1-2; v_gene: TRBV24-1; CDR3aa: CASTREGEGYTF; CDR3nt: TGTGCCAGTACGCGGGAAGGAGAAGGCTACACCTTC
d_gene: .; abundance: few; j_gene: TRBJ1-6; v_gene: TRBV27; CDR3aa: CAAGLRDSPLHF; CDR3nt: TGTGCTGCAGGGCTCCGCGATTCACCCCTCCACTTT
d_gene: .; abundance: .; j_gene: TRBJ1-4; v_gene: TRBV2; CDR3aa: CASRRETVLDEKLFF; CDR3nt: TGTGCCAGCAGAAGGGAGACGGTATTGGATGAAAAACTGTTTTTT
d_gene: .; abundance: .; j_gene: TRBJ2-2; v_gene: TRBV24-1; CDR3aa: CATSDSWRGELFF; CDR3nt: TGTGCCACCAGTGATTCTTGGCGGGGGGAGCTGTTTTTT
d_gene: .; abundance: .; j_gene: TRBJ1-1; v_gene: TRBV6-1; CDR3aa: CASRTAGGDTEAFF; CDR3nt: TGTGCCAGCAGAACAGCCGGGGGAGACACTGAAGCTTTCTTT
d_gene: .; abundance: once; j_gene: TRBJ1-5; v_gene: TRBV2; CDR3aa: CASTQSYSNQPQHF; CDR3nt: TGTGCCAGCACCCAGAGCTATAGCAATCAGCCCCAGCATTTT
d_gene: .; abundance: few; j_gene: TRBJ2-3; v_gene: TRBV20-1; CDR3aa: CSARGRATDTQYF; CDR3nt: TGCAGTGCTAGAGGCAGGGCTACAGATACGCAGTATTTT
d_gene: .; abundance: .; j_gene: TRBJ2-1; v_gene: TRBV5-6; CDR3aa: CASSILSSDEQFF; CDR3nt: TGTGCCAGCAGCATCCTAAGTTCGGATGAGCAGTTCTTC
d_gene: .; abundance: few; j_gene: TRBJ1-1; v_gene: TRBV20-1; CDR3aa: CSASNGKNTEAFF; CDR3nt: TGCAGTGCTAGTAACGGGAAGAACACTGAAGCTTTCTTT
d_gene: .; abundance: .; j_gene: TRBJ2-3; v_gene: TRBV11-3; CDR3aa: CASSIRVDTQYF; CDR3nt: TGTGCCAGCAGCATCCGGGTGGATACGCAGTATTTT
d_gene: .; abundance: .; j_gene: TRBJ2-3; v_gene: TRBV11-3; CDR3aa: CASSPWGPGINTDTQYF; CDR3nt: TGTGCCAGCAGCCCGTGGGGTCCCGGGATTAACACAGATACGCAGTATTTT
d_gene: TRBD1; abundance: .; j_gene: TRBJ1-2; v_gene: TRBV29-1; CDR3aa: CSGDTGQGGGYTF; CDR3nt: TGCAGCGGCGATACGGGACAGGGAGGTGGCTACACCTTC
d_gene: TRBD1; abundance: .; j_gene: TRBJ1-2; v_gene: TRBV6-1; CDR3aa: CASTRTGQGSYGYTF; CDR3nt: TGTGCCAGCACTAGAACGGGACAGGGGTCCTATGGCTACACCTTC
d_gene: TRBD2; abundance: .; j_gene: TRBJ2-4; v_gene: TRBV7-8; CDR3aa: CASTYSGRIGDIQYF; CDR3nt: TGTGCCAGCACCTATAGCGGGAGAATCGGGGACATTCAGTACTTC
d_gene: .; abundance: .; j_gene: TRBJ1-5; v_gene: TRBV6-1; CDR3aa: CATQDLWGQPQHF; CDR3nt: TGTGCCACCCAGGACCTATGGGGTCAGCCCCAGCATTTT
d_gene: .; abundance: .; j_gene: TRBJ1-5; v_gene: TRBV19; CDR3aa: CASSMTVTYGNQPQHF; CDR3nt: TGTGCCAGTAGTATGACAGTAACCTATGGCAATCAGCCCCAGCATTTT
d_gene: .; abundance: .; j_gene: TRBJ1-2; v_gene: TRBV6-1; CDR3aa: CATTGGTGGYTF; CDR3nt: TGTGCCACCACTGGGGGAACAGGGGGCTACACCTTC
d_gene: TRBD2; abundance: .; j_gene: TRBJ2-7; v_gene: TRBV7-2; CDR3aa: CASSFSGTRYEQYF; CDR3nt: TGTGCCAGCAGCTTCTCCGGGACTAGGTACGAGCAGTACTTC
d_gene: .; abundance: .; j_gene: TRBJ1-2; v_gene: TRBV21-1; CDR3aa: CASSKAEEYRGPTVF; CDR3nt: TGTGCCAGCAGCAAAGCAGAGGAATACAGGGGGCCTACCGTCTTC
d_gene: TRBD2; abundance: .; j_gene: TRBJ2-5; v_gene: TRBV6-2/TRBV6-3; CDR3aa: CASSYSIGTSRETQYF; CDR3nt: TGTGCCAGCAGTTACTCGATCGGGACTAGCCGCGAGACCCAGTACTTC
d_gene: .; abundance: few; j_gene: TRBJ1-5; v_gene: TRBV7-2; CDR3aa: CASSLVLPGGVVQPQHF; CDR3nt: TGTGCCAGCAGCTTAGTACTCCCCGGGGGGGTGGTCCAGCCCCAGCATTTT
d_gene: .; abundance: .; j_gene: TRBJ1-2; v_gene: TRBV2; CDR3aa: CASSEEVLRVHGYTF; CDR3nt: TGTGCCAGCAGTGAAGAGGTCTTACGGGTCCATGGCTACACCTTC
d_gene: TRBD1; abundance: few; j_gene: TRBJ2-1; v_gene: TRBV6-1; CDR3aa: CASRVQGSSYNEQFF; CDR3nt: TGTGCCAGCAGGGTACAGGGGAGCTCCTACAATGAGCAGTTCTTC
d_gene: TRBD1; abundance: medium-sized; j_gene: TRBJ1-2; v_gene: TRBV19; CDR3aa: CASSIGQGGNYGYTF; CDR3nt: TGTGCCAGTAGTATAGGCCAGGGGGGGAACTATGGCTACACCTTC
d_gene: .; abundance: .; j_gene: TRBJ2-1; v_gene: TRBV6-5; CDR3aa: CASSWGRGNEQFF; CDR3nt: TGTGCCAGCAGTTGGGGACGGGGGAATGAGCAGTTCTTC
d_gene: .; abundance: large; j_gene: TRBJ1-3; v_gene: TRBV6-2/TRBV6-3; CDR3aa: CASTQAGTGNTIYF; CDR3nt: TGTGCCAGCACCCAAGCAGGGACTGGAAACACCATATATTTT
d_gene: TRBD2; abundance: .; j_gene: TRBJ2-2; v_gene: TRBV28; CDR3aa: CASSPPGLAGGSTGELFF; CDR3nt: TGTGCCAGCAGTCCACCAGGACTAGCGGGAGGAAGTACCGGGGAGCTGTTTTTT
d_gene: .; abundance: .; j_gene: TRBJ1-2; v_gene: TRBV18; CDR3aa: CASSPGPDGYTF; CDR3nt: TGTGCCAGCTCACCGGGGCCCGATGGCTACACCTTC
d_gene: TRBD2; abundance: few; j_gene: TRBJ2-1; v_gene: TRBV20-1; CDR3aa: CSARILAGASNNEQFF; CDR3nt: TGCAGTGCTAGAATCCTCGCGGGAGCGTCTAACAATGAGCAGTTCTTC
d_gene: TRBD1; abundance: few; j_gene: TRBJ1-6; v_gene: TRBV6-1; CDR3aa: CASSIDVARQGNSPLHF; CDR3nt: TGTGCCAGCAGCATTGATGTCGCGAGACAGGGAAATTCACCCCTCCACTTT
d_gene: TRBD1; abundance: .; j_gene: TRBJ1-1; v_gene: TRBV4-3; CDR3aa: CASSSGQGSGTEAFF; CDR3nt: TGCGCCAGCAGTTCGGGACAGGGATCGGGCACTGAAGCTTTCTTT
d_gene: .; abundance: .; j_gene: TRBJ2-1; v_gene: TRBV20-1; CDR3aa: CSAPTGPEVDEQFF; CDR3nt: TGCAGTGCTCCAACTGGCCCGGAGGTCGATGAGCAGTTCTTC
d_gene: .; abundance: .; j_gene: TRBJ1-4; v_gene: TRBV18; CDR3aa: CASSPRGGMDEKLFF; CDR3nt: TGTGCCAGCTCACCTAGAGGAGGAATGGATGAAAAACTGTTTTTT
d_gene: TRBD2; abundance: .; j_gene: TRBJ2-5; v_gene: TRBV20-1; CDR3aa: CSANSGGGTETQYF; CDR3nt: TGCAGTGCTAATAGCGGGGGGGGTACAGAGACCCAGTACTTC
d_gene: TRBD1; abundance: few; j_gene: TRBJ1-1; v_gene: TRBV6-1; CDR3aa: CASSQGDWTEAFF; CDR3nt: TGTGCCAGCAGTCAGGGGGATTGGACTGAAGCTTTCTTT
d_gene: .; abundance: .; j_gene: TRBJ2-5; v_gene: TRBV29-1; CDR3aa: CSVGADRATQYF; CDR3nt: TGCAGCGTTGGGGCCGACAGAGCGACCCAGTACTTC
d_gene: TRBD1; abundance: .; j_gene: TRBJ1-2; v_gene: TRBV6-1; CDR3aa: CASSEAGRGGYGYTF; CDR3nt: TGTGCCAGCAGTGAAGCGGGCAGGGGGGGGTATGGCTACACCTTC